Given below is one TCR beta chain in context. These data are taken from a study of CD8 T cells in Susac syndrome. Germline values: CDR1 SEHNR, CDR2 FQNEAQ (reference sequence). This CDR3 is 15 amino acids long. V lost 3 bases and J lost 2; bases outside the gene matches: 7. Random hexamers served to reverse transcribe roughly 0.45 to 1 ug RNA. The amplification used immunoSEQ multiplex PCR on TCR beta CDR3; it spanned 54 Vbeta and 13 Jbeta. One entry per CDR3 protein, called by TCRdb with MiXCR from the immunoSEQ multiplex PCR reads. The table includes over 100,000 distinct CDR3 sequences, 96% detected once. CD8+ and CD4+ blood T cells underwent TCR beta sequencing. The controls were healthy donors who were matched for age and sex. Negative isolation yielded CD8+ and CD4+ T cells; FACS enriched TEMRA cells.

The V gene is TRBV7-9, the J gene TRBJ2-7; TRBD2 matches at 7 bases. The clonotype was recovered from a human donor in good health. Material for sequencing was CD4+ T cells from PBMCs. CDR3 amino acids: CASSFAGDGAYEQYF. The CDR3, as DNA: TGTGCCAGCAGCTTCGCGGGAGACGGGGCCTACGAGCAGTACTTC.